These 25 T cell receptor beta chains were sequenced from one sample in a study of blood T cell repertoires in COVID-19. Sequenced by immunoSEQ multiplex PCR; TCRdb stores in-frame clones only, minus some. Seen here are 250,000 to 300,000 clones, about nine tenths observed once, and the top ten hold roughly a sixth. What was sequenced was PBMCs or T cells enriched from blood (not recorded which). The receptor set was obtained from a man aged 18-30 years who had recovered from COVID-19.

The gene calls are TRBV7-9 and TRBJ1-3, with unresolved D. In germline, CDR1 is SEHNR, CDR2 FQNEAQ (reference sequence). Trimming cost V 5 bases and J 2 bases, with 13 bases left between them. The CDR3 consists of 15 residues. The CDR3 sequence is CASSLLYAAGNTIYF. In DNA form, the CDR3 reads TGTGCCAGCAGCCTTCTGTACGCAGCTGGAAACACCATATATTTT. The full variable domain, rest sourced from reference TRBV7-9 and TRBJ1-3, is DTGVSQNPRHKITKRGQNVTFRCDPISEHNRLYWYRQTLGQGPEFLTYFQNEAQLEKSRLLSDRFSAERPKGSFSTLEIQRTEQGDSAMYLCASSLLYAAGNTIYFGEGSWLTVV.

The CDR3 is CATSRDYRDGYGYTF. CDR3 bases: TGTGCCACCAGCAGAGACTACAGGGACGGGTATGGCTACACCTTC. The rearrangement joins TRBV15 to TRBJ1-2; D is perhaps TRBD1 (6 bases). V was cut by 0 bases and J by 5 bases, with 13 bases left in between. The CDR3 runs to 15 residues. Germline V gives CDR1 LNHNV, CDR2 YYDKDF (reference sequence).

The DNA for the CDR3 is TGCGCCAGCAGCTTAGGACTAGCGGGATTCTACGAGCAGTACTTC. Its protein product is CASSLGLAGFYEQYF. The chain employs TRBV5-1 and TRBJ2-7, with TRBD2 matching over 12 bases. Germline CDR1 SGHRS, CDR2 YFSETQ. The CDR3 loop spans 15 amino acids. V was pared by 2 bases and J by 3 bases, with 3 bases of the junction left unmatched.

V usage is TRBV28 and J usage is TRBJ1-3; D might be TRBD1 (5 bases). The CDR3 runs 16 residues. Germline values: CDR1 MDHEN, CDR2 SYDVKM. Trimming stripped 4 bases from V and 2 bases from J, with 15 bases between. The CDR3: CASSSLMRGAGNTIYF. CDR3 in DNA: TGTGCCAGCAGTTCCCTAATGCGGGGGGCTGGAAACACCATATATTTT. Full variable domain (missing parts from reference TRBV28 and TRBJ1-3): DVKVTQSSRYLVKRTGEKVFLECVQDMDHENMFWYRQDPGLGLRLIYFSYDVKMKEKGDIPEGYSVSREKKERFSLILESASTNQTSMYLCASSSLMRGAGNTIYFGEGSWLTVV.

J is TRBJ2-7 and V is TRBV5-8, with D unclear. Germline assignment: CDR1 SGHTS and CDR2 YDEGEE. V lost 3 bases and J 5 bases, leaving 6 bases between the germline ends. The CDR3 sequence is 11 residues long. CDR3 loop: CASSWLDEQYF. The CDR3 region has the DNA TGTGCCAGCAGCTGGTTAGACGAGCAGTACTTC.

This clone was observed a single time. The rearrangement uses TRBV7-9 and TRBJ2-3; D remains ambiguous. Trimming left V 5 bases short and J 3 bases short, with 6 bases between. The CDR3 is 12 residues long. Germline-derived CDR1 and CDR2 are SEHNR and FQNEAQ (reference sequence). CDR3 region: CASSVGTDTQYF. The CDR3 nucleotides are TGTGCCAGCAGCGTCGGTACAGATACGCAGTATTTT.

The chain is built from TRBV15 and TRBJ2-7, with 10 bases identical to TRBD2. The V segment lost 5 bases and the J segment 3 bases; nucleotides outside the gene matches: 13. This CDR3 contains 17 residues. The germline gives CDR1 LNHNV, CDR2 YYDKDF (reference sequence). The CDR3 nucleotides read TGTGCCACCAGCGCTATGACTAGCGGGTCGTCGCGCTACGAGCAGTACTTC. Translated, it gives CATSAMTSGSSRYEQYF.

The CDR3 sequence: CASSEGARIEGWGNQPQHF. As DNA, the CDR3 is TGTGCCAGCAGTGAAGGGGCCCGTATCGAAGGTTGGGGCAATCAGCCCCAGCATTTT. This chain joins TRBV6-1 and TRBJ1-5; D is uncertain. The germline CDR1 and CDR2 sequences are MNHNS and SASEGT. With 1 base removed from V and 2 bases from J, the gap between germline ends came to 21 bases. CDR3 length equals 19 residues.

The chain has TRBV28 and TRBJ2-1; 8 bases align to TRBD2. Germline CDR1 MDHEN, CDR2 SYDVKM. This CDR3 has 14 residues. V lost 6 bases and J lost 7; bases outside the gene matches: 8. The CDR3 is CASRGREVGNEQFF. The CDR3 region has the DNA TGTGCCAGCAGGGGGCGGGAGGTCGGAAATGAGCAGTTCTTC.

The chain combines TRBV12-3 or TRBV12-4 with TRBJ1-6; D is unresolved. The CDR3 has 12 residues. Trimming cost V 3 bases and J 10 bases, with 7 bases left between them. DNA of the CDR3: TGTGCCAGCAGTTTCACCCAGTCACCCCTCCACTTT. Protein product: CASSFTQSPLHF.

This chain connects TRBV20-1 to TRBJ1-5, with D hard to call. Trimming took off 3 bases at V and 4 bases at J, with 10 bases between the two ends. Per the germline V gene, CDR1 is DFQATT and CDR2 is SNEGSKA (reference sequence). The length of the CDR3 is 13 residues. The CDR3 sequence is CSASTQENQPQHF. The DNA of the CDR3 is TGCAGTGCTAGTACTCAGGAAAATCAGCCCCAGCATTTT.

This CDR3 reads CASRRGGSPLHF. CDR3 nucleotide sequence: TGTGCCAGCAGAAGGGGGGGTTCACCCCTCCACTTT. The rearrangement joins TRBV5-6 to TRBJ1-6, with D perhaps matching TRBD1 (6 bases). Trimming removed 5 bases at V and 9 bases at J, with 9 bases between. The CDR3 totals 12 residues. CDR1 SGHDT and CDR2 YYEEEE come from the germline V gene. Looking up the rest from reference TRBV5-6 and TRBJ1-6 gives the full variable domain: DAGVTQSPTHLIKTRGQQVTLRCSPKSGHDTVSWYQQALGQGPQFIFQYYEEEERQRGNFPDRFSGHQFPNYSSELNVNALLLGDSALYLCASRRGGSPLHFGNGTRLTVT.

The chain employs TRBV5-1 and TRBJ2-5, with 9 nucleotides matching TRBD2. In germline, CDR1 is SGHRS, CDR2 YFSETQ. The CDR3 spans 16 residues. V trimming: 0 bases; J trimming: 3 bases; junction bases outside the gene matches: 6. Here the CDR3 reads CASSLAIAGGEETQYF. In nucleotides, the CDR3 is TGCGCCAGCAGCTTGGCTATCGCGGGAGGGGAAGAGACCCAGTACTTC.

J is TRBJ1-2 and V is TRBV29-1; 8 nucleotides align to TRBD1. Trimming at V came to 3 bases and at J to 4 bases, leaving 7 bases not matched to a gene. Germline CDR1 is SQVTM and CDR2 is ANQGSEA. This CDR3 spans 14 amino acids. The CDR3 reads CSVEPRTGSYGYTF. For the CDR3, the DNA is TGCAGCGTTGAGCCCCGGACAGGGTCCTATGGCTACACCTTC.

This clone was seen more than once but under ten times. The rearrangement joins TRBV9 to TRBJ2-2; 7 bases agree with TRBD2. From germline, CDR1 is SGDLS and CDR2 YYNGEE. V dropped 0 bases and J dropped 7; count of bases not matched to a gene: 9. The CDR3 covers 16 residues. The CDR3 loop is CASSVAPGRDVGELFF. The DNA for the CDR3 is TGTGCCAGCAGCGTAGCTCCAGGGAGGGATGTCGGGGAGCTGTTTTTT.

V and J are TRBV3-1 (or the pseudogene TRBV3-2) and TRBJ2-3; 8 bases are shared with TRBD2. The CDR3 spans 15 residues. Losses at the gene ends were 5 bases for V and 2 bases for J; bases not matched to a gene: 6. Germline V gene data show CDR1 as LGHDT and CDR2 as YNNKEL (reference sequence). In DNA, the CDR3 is TGTGCCAGCAGCAATCGGGGGGGCCTCACAGATACGCAGTATTTT. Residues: CASSNRGGLTDTQYF.

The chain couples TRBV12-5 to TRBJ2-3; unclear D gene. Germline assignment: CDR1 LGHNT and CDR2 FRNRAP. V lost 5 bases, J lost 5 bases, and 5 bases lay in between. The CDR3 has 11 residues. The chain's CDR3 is CASGLGDTQYF. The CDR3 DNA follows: TGTGCTAGTGGTCTCGGAGATACGCAGTATTTT.

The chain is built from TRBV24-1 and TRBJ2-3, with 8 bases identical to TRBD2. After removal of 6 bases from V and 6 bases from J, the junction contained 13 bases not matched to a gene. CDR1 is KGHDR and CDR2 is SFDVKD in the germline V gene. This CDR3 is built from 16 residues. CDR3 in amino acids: CATSPGRGASADTQYF. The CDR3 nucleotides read TGTGCCACCAGTCCAGGGCGGGGGGCTTCTGCCGATACGCAGTATTTT.

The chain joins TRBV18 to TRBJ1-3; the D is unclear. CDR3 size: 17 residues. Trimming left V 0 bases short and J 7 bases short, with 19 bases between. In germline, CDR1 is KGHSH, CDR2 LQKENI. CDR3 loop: CASSPPIQLTTGNTIYF. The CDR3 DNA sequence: TGTGCCAGCTCACCACCTATCCAACTCACCACGGGGAACACCATATATTTT.

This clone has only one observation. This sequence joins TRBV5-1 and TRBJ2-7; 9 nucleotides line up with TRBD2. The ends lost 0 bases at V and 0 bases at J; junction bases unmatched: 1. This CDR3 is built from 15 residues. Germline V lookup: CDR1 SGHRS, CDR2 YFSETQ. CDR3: CASSLDSGSSYEQYF. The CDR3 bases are TGCGCCAGCAGCTTGGATAGCGGGAGCTCCTACGAGCAGTACTTC.

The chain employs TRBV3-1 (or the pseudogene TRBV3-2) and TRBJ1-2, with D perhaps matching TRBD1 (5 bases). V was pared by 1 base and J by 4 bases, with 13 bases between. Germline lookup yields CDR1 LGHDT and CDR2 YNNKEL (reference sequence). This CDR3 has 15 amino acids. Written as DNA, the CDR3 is TGTGCCAGCAGCCAAGGGCAGGGTAGGATCTATGGCTACACCTTC. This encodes CASSQGQGRIYGYTF.

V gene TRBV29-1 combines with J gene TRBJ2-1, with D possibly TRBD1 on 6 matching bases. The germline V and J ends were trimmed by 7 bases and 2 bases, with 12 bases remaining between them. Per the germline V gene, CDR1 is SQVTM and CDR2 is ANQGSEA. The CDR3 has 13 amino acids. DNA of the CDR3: TGCAGCGCTAGGACAGATACCTACAATGAGCAGTTCTTC. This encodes CSARTDTYNEQFF.

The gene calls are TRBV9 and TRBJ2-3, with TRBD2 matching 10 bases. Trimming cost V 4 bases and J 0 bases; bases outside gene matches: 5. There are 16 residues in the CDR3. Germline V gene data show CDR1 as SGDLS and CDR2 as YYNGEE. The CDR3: CASSKGTSASTDTQYF. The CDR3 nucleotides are TGTGCCAGCAGCAAGGGGACTAGCGCAAGCACAGATACGCAGTATTTT.

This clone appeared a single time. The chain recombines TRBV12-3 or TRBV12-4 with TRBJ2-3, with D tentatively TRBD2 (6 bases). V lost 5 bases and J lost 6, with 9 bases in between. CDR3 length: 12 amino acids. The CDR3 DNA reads TGTGCCAGCAGTCACGGAGGGGATACGCAGTATTTT. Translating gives CASSHGGDTQYF.

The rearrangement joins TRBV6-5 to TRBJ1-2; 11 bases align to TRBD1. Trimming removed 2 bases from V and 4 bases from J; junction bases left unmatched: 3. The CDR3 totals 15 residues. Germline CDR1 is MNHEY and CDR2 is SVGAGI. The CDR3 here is CASSYGTGGIYGYTF. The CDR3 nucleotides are TGTGCCAGCAGTTACGGGACAGGGGGAATCTATGGCTACACCTTC.